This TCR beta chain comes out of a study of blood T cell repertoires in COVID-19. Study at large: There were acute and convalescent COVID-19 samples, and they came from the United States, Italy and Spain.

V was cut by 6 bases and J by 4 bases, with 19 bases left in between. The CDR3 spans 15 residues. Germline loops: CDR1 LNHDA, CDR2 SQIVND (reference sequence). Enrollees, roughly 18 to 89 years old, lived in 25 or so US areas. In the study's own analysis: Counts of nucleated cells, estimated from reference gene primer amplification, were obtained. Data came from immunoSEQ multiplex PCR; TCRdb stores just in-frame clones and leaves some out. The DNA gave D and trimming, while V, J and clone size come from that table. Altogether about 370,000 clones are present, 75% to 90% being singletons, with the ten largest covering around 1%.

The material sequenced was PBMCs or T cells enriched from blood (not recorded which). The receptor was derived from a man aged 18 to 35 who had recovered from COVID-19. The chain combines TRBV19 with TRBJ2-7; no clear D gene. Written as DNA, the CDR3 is TGTGCCAGTAGGAAAATCTTCGGGTCGGCGTACGAGCAGTACTTC. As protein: CASRKIFGSAYEQYF.